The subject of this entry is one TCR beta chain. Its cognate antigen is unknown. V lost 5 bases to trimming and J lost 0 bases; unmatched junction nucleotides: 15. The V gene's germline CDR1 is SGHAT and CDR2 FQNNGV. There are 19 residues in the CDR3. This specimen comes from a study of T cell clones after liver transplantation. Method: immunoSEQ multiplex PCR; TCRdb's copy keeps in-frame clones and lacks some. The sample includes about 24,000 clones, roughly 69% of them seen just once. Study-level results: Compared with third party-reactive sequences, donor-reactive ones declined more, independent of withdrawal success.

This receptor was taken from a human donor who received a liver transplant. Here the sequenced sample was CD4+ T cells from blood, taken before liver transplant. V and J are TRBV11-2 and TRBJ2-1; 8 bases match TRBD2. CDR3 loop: CASSPRGSGGPSSYNEQFF. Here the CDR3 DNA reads TGTGCCAGCAGCCCCCGGGGAAGCGGGGGCCCAAGCTCCTACAATGAGCAGTTCTTC.